This T cell receptor (beta chain) was obtained from a study of blood T cell repertoires in COVID-19. In the study overall: In each case, the material was cDNA or gDNA derived from T cells, B-cell-depleted T cells, or PBMCs.

CDR1 and CDR2 from the germline V gene are MNHEY and SVGAGI. The CDR3 contains 15 residues. With 8 bases clipped from V and 3 bases from J, the junction kept 12 bases outside the gene matches. Per the authors' pipeline: The authors estimated nucleated cell counts from reference gene primer amplification. The protocol was immunoSEQ multiplex PCR, while the TCRdb copy is restricted to in-frame clones and leaves out a portion. That table gives V, J and clone size, and the DNA gave D and trimming. The sample includes roughly 220,000 clones, 65% to 90% of them seen just once. Specimen: PBMCs or T cells enriched from blood (not recorded which). This TCR derives from a woman aged 40 to 50 with acute COVID-19. The rearrangement joins TRBV6-5 to TRBJ1-2; TRBD1 matches 7 bases. CDR3 bases: TGTGCCAGCTTTCCCCTCCGAGGACAGGACTATGGCTACACCTTC. Its translation is CASFPLRGQDYGYTF.